The 24 T cell receptor beta chains in this list originate from one sample, sequenced in a study of blood T cell repertoires in COVID-19. The data were produced by immunoSEQ multiplex PCR, yet TCRdb's version contains in-frame clones alone and is incomplete. The data show approximately 150,000 clones, around 80% seen once. Sequencing was done on a sample of peripheral blood. The receptors derive from a woman aged 45-65 years with acute or convalescent COVID-19.

The gene calls are TRBV2 and TRBJ2-3; tentative D call: TRBD1 (6 bases). CDR1 and CDR2 (germline): SNHLY, FYNNEI. V gave up 7 bases and J gave up 0 bases, with 11 bases separating them. There are 14 residues in the CDR3. The CDR3 here is CASKPDRSTDTQYF. Written as DNA, the CDR3 is TGTGCCAGCAAGCCAGACAGGAGCACAGATACGCAGTATTTT.

This sequence joins TRBV4-3 and TRBJ1-2; D gene ambiguous. This CDR3 region has 15 residues. Trimming removed 0 bases from V and 0 bases from J, with 8 bases in between. The germline CDR1 and CDR2 sequences are LGHNA and YSLEER. CDR3 coding DNA: TGCGCCAGCAGCCAAGAGGGAGGATCTAACTATGGCTACACCTTC. Its translation is CASSQEGGSNYGYTF.

The gene calls are TRBV19 and TRBJ2-4; weak D call: TRBD1 (5 bases). The V and J ends lost 8 bases and 2 bases respectively, with 13 bases between them. The CDR3 is 14 residues long. Per the germline V gene, CDR1 is LNHDA and CDR2 is SQIVND (reference sequence). The CDR3 here is CASSADRSKNIQYF. CDR3 sequence (DNA): TGTGCCAGTTCGGCCGACAGATCCAAAAACATTCAGTACTTC.

This clone showed up just once. The genes are TRBV11-2 and TRBJ1-4; D call uncertain. Germline V gene sequence: CDR1 SGHAT, CDR2 FQNNGV. The CDR3 covers 14 residues. V lost 3 bases to trimming and J lost 7 bases, with 12 bases between them. CDR3 residues: CASSFQGGGEKLFF. CDR3 nucleotides: TGTGCCAGCAGCTTCCAAGGCGGTGGTGAAAAACTGTTTTTT.

The chain combines TRBV12-3 or TRBV12-4 with TRBJ1-1; 7 nucleotides agree with TRBD1. The CDR3 loop spans 13 amino acids. The J segment lost 3 bases and the V segment lost 7 bases, leaving 5 bases of the junction unmatched. DNA for the CDR3: TGTGCCAGCAACCAACAGGGGTACACTGAAGCTTTCTTT. Its translation: CASNQQGYTEAFF.

This CDR3 reads CASSQGGPGQGQEKLFF. The CDR3 DNA reads as TGCGCCAGCAGCCAAGGGGGTCCGGGACAGGGGCAGGAAAAACTGTTTTTT. The V gene is TRBV4-3, the J gene TRBJ1-4; 10 positions agree with TRBD1. CDR1 is LGHNA and CDR2 is YSLEER in the germline V gene. There are 17 residues in the CDR3. The trim removed 1 base at V and 8 bases at J, leaving 10 bases unmatched.

Comment on this clone: The same CDR3 is also encoded by other DNA sequences in this sample. V gene TRBV27 combines with J gene TRBJ2-7; TRBD1 agrees at 7 bases. Unmatched junction bases numbered 9, after V lost 6 bases and J lost 4 bases. The CDR3 totals 14 residues. Per the germline V gene, CDR1 is MNHEY and CDR2 is SMNVEV (reference sequence). The CDR3 bases are TGTGCCAGCAGCCTAAGACAGGGTTTATACGAGCAGTACTTC. Translated: CASSLRQGLYEQYF.

This chain uses TRBV7-9 with TRBJ2-1; possibly TRBD2 for D (6 bases). The V end was cut by 10 bases, the J end by 6 bases, with 13 bases between. Per the germline V gene, CDR1 is SEHNR and CDR2 is FQNEAQ (reference sequence). CDR3 length equals 12 residues. The CDR3 DNA sequence: TGTGCCAATGCAGGAGGGACCAATGAGCAGTTCTTC. Translation gives CANAGGTNEQFF.

V usage is TRBV2 and J usage is TRBJ1-3; TRBD1 matches 7 bases. Germline V CDR1 and CDR2: SNHLY, FYNNEI. J gave up 0 bases and V 6 bases, and 23 bases lay outside the gene matches. The CDR3 is 21 residues long. The CDR3 nucleotides are TGTGCCAGCAGCCCAAAAAGGGGCAGGGGGTTAAAACTCAGCTCTGGAAACACCATATATTTT. This translates into CASSPKRGRGLKLSSGNTIYF.

J is TRBJ1-2 and V is TRBV3-1 (or the pseudogene TRBV3-2), with D perhaps TRBD1 (5 bases). Germline CDR1 reads LGHDT; CDR2 reads YNNKEL (reference sequence). The V end lost 1 base, the J end lost 6 bases, and 9 bases lay between the germline ends. CDR3 length equals 13 residues. CDR3 nucleotides: TGTGCCAGCAGCCAAGGAGCGACAGATGGCTACACCTTC. It translates to CASSQGATDGYTF.

The V and J genes are TRBV7-8 and TRBJ1-1, with a possible D match to TRBD1 (5 bases). CDR3 length equals 17 residues. Germline assignment: CDR1 SGHVS and CDR2 FQNEAQ. V shed 5 bases and J shed 1 base, with 20 bases lying between them. The DNA for the CDR3 is TGTGCCAGCAGCCCCAATAGAGCAGGGAGGAGGAACACTGAAGCTTTCTTT. Encoded protein: CASSPNRAGRRNTEAFF. Drawing the rest from reference TRBV7-8 and TRBJ1-1, the complete variable domain is GAGVSQSPRYKVAKRGQDVALRCDPISGHVSLFWYQQALGQGPEFLTYFQNEAQLDKSGLPSDRFFAERPEGSVSTLKIQRTQQEDSAVYLCASSPNRAGRRNTEAFFGQGTRLTVV.

A remark on this clone: Sequence at one end of the junction differs from germline and may be a read error. The V and J genes are TRBV4-3 and TRBJ1-5; possible D gene TRBD1, 5 bases. The CDR3 loop spans 16 amino acids. Germline lookup yields CDR1 LGHNA and CDR2 YSLEER. This CDR3 reads CASSQEVGAGNLPQHF. CDR3 coding DNA: TGCGCCAGCAGCCAAGAAGTAGGGGCGGGGAATCTGCCCCAGCATTTT.

The chain employs TRBV5-1 and TRBJ2-7; TRBD1 matches 7 bases. The ends lost 0 bases at V and 5 bases at J; junction bases unmatched: 8. Germline V gene lookup returns CDR1 SGHRS and CDR2 YFSETQ. The CDR3 is 15 residues long. CDR3: CASSLAIKDRDEQYF. The CDR3, as DNA: TGCGCCAGCAGCTTGGCGATTAAAGACAGGGACGAGCAGTACTTC.

V usage is TRBV20-1 and J usage is TRBJ2-1; no clear D gene. This CDR3 comprises 15 residues. The germline V gene has CDR1 DFQATT and CDR2 SNEGSKA (reference sequence). V was pared by 3 bases and J by 2 bases, with 14 bases between. DNA of the CDR3: TGCAGTGCTAGTCTGACGGGTGAGGCCTACAATGAGCAGTTCTTC. Translating it yields CSASLTGEAYNEQFF.

The chain links TRBV6-5 to TRBJ1-5, with 10 bases matching TRBD1. Trimming at V came to 7 bases and at J to 4 bases, leaving 4 bases not matched to a gene. Germline V gene data show CDR1 as MNHEY and CDR2 as SVGAGI. This CDR3 has 14 amino acids. The CDR3 protein is CASKGQGINQPQHF. The CDR3 DNA is TGTGCCAGCAAGGGACAGGGGATAAATCAGCCCCAGCATTTT.

The chain joins TRBV5-1 to TRBJ1-3; D not certain. V lost 2 bases and J 2 bases, leaving 11 bases between the germline ends. There are 15 residues in the CDR3. CDR1 and CDR2 from the germline V gene are SGHRS and YFSETQ. In DNA, the CDR3 is TGCGCCAGCAGCTTTGTTGGAGAAGCTGGAAACACCATATATTTT. This encodes CASSFVGEAGNTIYF.

The V gene is TRBV28, the J gene TRBJ1-5, with D perhaps matching TRBD1 (6 bases). Germline assignment: CDR1 MDHEN and CDR2 SYDVKM. This CDR3 has 14 residues. The V end was cut by 7 bases, the J end by 7 bases, with 17 bases between. This chain's CDR3 is CASTPQGIGQPQHF. CDR3 nucleotides: TGTGCCAGCACTCCTCAGGGGATAGGACAGCCCCAGCATTTT.

The V gene is TRBV6-2 or TRBV6-3, the J gene TRBJ1-4, with D uncertain. This CDR3 has 12 amino acids. Germline V gene lookup returns CDR1 MNHEY and CDR2 SVGEGT. V was pared by 4 bases and J by 6 bases, with 6 bases between. The CDR3 region is CASSFLHEKLFF. In DNA form, the CDR3 reads TGTGCCAGCAGTTTCCTCCATGAAAAACTGTTTTTT.

The rearrangement joins TRBV6-4 to TRBJ2-5; D remains unclear. The germline gives CDR1 MRHNA, CDR2 SNTAGT. V was shortened by 5 bases and J by 5 bases, with 18 bases between the two germline ends. This CDR3 region has 15 residues. The CDR3 sequence is CASSQRRRARETQYF. The CDR3 nucleotides read TGTGCCAGCAGTCAGCGACGTAGAGCCCGGGAGACCCAGTACTTC.

The V and J genes are TRBV28 and TRBJ1-6, with a tentative D call TRBD1 (5 bases). The CDR3 is 14 amino acids. Germline V CDR1 and CDR2: MDHEN, SYDVKM. V was clipped by 10 bases and J by 5 bases, with 15 bases between them. This CDR3 reads CATGVGHNNSPLHF. CDR3 DNA: TGTGCCACCGGCGTGGGGCACAATAATTCACCCCTCCACTTT.

This chain links TRBV11-2 with TRBJ2-1; maybe TRBD1 (5 bases). The CDR3 has 11 residues. Deletions cut 2 bases from V and 12 bases from J, with 8 bases between. Germline V CDR1 and CDR2: SGHAT, FQNNGV. CDR3 nucleotide sequence: TGTGCCAGCAGCTTACCCCAGGGGCAGTTCTTC. Translating it yields CASSLPQGQFF.

The genes are TRBV19 and TRBJ1-5; D ambiguous. CDR1 and CDR2 (germline): LNHDA, SQIVND (reference sequence). V was shortened by 5 bases and J by 4 bases, with 12 bases between the two germline ends. The CDR3 runs to 14 residues. The CDR3 sequence is CASSASLVNQPQHF. DNA of the CDR3: TGTGCCAGTAGTGCGTCTTTGGTAAATCAGCCCCAGCATTTT.

The chain couples TRBV4-1 to TRBJ2-3, with D maybe TRBD1 (5 bases). This CDR3 region has 15 residues. Germline V lookup: CDR1 MGHRA, CDR2 YSYEKL. With 0 bases removed from V and 14 bases from J, the gap between germline ends came to 21 bases. For the CDR3, the DNA is TGCGCCAGCAGCCAAGAGTCCAGTAGGCACTCTAGGGGGTATTTT. Its protein product is CASSQESSRHSRGYF.

This clone was found once. This sequence joins TRBV20-1 and TRBJ2-5; 7 nucleotides agree with TRBD1. J gave up 7 bases and V 4 bases, and 12 bases lay outside the gene matches. CDR3 length equals 14 residues. Germline V gene data show CDR1 as DFQATT and CDR2 as SNEGSKA (reference sequence). CDR3 sequence: CSAIDRALEGTQYF. CDR3 nucleotides: TGCAGTGCTATTGACAGGGCGTTGGAAGGGACCCAGTACTTC.